The 19 T cell receptor beta chains given below trace back to one sample, sequenced in a study of blood T cell repertoires in COVID-19. Produced via immunoSEQ multiplex PCR; TCRdb's table is partial and in-frame only. In the table there are about 140,000 clones, around 90% of which are singletons. Sample: peripheral blood. These receptors were obtained from a man between 65 and 79 years old with acute or convalescent COVID-19.

The CDR3 sequence is CASSWDRESNSPLHF. The CDR3 DNA reads as TGCGCCAGCAGCTGGGACAGAGAAAGCAATTCACCCCTCCACTTT. This chain joins TRBV5-1 and TRBJ1-6, with 7 bases lining up with TRBD1. Germline V gene lookup returns CDR1 SGHRS and CDR2 YFSETQ. With V trimmed by 3 bases and J by 7 bases, 7 bases remained unmatched. The CDR3 is 15 residues long.

This clone was recorded once. V and J are TRBV19 and TRBJ2-1, with 9 bases identical to TRBD2. V trimming: 8 bases; J trimming: 4 bases; junction bases outside the gene matches: 6. CDR1 and CDR2 from the germline V gene are LNHDA and SQIVND (reference sequence). CDR3 length: 14 amino acids. The CDR3 coding sequence is TGTGCCAGTTCCGGGACTAGCAGGTACAATGAGCAGTTCTTC. Translating gives CASSGTSRYNEQFF.

The chain couples TRBV3-1 (or the pseudogene TRBV3-2) to TRBJ2-7; TRBD2 aligns across 8 bases. CDR3 length: 15 amino acids. With 1 base clipped from V and 2 bases from J, the junction kept 4 bases outside the gene matches. CDR1 is LGHDT, CDR2 YNNKEL, per germline (reference sequence). The CDR3 coding sequence is TGTGCCAGCAGCCAAGGGGCGGGGGGAACCTACGAGCAGTACTTC. It specifies CASSQGAGGTYEQYF.

The genes are TRBV7-2 and TRBJ2-1, with 16 nucleotides matching TRBD2. CDR1 is SGHTA, CDR2 FQGNSA, per germline. The CDR3 extends over 19 amino acids. V was clipped by 5 bases and J by 9 bases; unmatched bases: 16. The CDR3 DNA sequence: TGTGCCAGCAGCGACCGGGGACTAGCGGGAGGGCCCTATATCGGTGAGCAGTTCTTC. Translation: CASSDRGLAGGPYIGEQFF.

This chain connects TRBV3-1 (or the pseudogene TRBV3-2) to TRBJ1-3, with 8 bases identical to TRBD1. V dropped 6 bases and J dropped 2; count of bases not matched to a gene: 3. The CDR3 spans 14 residues. Per germline, CDR1 LGHDT and CDR2 YNNKEL (reference sequence). The CDR3 loop is CASSLTGAGNTIYF. The CDR3 DNA reads as TGTGCCAGCAGTCTGACAGGGGCTGGAAACACCATATATTTT.

This clone was recorded once. The chain couples TRBV12-3 or TRBV12-4 to TRBJ1-5, with 7 positions matching TRBD1. The CDR3 covers 13 residues. V was pared by 8 bases and J by 5 bases, with 6 bases of the junction left unmatched. The CDR3 DNA reads TGTGCCAGCGGGAGACAGGGAGATCAGCCCCAGCATTTT. It is translated as CASGRQGDQPQHF.

This clone was detected once. The chain joins TRBV15 to TRBJ2-7; 14 bases are shared with TRBD2. Germline trimming cut 0 bases from V and 2 bases from J; bases unmatched to any gene: 9. The CDR3 is 19 amino acids. Germline lookup yields CDR1 LNHNV and CDR2 YYDKDF (reference sequence). CDR3 sequence reads: CATSRDFGRLAGGPYEQYF. In DNA form, the CDR3 reads TGTGCCACCAGCAGAGATTTCGGCCGACTAGCGGGAGGGCCCTACGAGCAGTACTTC.

J is TRBJ2-3 and V is TRBV5-1; the D gene is possibly TRBD2 (5 bases). The CDR3 totals 15 residues. With 0 bases removed from V and 1 base from J, the gap between germline ends came to 9 bases. Germline CDR1 and CDR2: SGHRS and YFSETQ. The CDR3 bases are TGCGCCAGCAGCTTGGCGACTACCCGCACAGATACGCAGTATTTT. As protein: CASSLATTRTDTQYF.

In its sample, this clone was seen a few times. The gene calls are TRBV27 and TRBJ2-3; a weak D match, TRBD2 (6 bases). Germline lookup yields CDR1 MNHEY and CDR2 SMNVEV (reference sequence). The ends were cut back, 0 bases at V and 7 bases at J, with 8 bases in the middle. This CDR3 is built from 13 residues. CDR3 sequence reads: CASSLSGGYTQYF. The CDR3 DNA sequence: TGTGCCAGCAGTTTATCGGGGGGTTATACGCAGTATTTT.

The chain couples TRBV10-3 to TRBJ1-5; D remains ambiguous. The CDR3 spans 13 residues. The germline gives CDR1 ENHRY, CDR2 SYGVKD. Trimming took 0 bases from V and 4 from J, leaving 4 bases between them. Written as DNA, the CDR3 is TGTGCCATCAGTGAGTCGGCAAATCAGCCCCAGCATTTT. This gives the protein CAISESANQPQHF.

Written as DNA, the CDR3 is TGTGCCAGCAGCCACATGACAGGGGGCCTGACAGATACGCAGTATTTT. It is translated as CASSHMTGGLTDTQYF. This chain links TRBV11-3 with TRBJ2-3; 10 bases agree with TRBD1. V lost 5 bases to trimming and J lost 3 bases; unmatched junction nucleotides: 8. The CDR3 extends over 16 amino acids. Per the germline V gene, CDR1 is SGHNT and CDR2 is YENEEA.

The chain is built from TRBV19 and TRBJ2-3; perhaps TRBD2 as D (5 bases). The V gene lost 10 bases and the J gene lost 2 bases, with 16 bases spanning the gap. This CDR3 has 14 residues. Germline CDR1 and CDR2: LNHDA and SQIVND (reference sequence). For the CDR3, the DNA is TGTGCCACGGGATCCACAACACCCACAGATACGCAGTATTTT. Translation: CATGSTTPTDTQYF. The full variable domain, with the rest looked up from reference TRBV19 and TRBJ2-3, is DGGITQSPKYLFRKEGQNVTLSCEQNLNHDAMYWYRQDPGQGLRLIYYSQIVNDFQKGDIAEGYSVSREKKESFPLTVTSAQKNPTAFYLCATGSTTPTDTQYFGPGTRLTVL.

This clone showed up just once. The chain carries TRBV7-8 and TRBJ1-2; 8 bases agree with TRBD1. The CDR3 extends over 16 amino acids. Losses at the gene ends were 4 bases for V and 3 bases for J; bases not matched to a gene: 10. Germline values: CDR1 SGHVS, CDR2 FQNEAQ. In DNA form, the CDR3 reads TGTGCCAGCAGCTGGGGGCAGGGGGCTCCCTACTATGGCTACACCTTC. As protein: CASSWGQGAPYYGYTF.

The gene calls are TRBV28 and TRBJ2-5; 10 positions match TRBD2. Per germline, CDR1 MDHEN and CDR2 SYDVKM. CDR3 size: 17 residues. V was clipped by 5 bases and J by 4 bases; unmatched bases: 13. The CDR3 is CASSPARLAGVGETQYF. CDR3 coding DNA: TGTGCCAGCAGTCCCGCACGCCTAGCGGGAGTAGGAGAGACCCAGTACTTC. Drawing the rest from reference TRBV28 and TRBJ2-5, the complete variable domain is DVKVTQSSRYLVKRTGEKVFLECVQDMDHENMFWYRQDPGLGLRLIYFSYDVKMKEKGDIPEGYSVSREKKERFSLILESASTNQTSMYLCASSPARLAGVGETQYFGPGTRLLVL.

The chain has TRBV23-1 and TRBJ2-7; D unclear. TRBV23-1 is flagged as an ORF with uncertain function. With 11 bases removed from V and 2 bases from J, the gap between germline ends came to 19 bases. The CDR3 consists of 14 residues. The CDR3 DNA reads TGCGCCGAGAGTCCCCCCGTCGCTCCCTACGAGCAGTACTTC. This sequence encodes CAESPPVAPYEQYF.

DNA for the CDR3: TGCGCCAGCAGTGAGAGGCGGGGTACGGCTGAAGCTTTCTTT. The encoded protein is CASSERRGTAEAFF. V is TRBV10-1 and J is TRBJ1-1, with D hard to call. Germline CDR1 and CDR2: WNHNN and SYGVQD (reference sequence). The CDR3 has 14 residues. Trimming took 2 bases from V and 6 from J, leaving 13 bases between them.

V and J are TRBV5-6 and TRBJ2-7, with D maybe TRBD2 (6 bases). V shed 4 bases and J shed 3 bases, with 8 bases lying between them. The CDR3 runs to 12 residues. Per germline, CDR1 SGHDT and CDR2 YYEEEE. The CDR3 here is CASSPRDYEQYF. CDR3 in DNA: TGTGCCAGCAGCCCGCGGGACTACGAGCAGTACTTC. Based on the CDR3 plus reference TRBV5-6 and TRBJ2-7, the full variable domain is DAGVTQSPTHLIKTRGQQVTLRCSPKSGHDTVSWYQQALGQGPQFIFQYYEEEERQRGNFPDRFSGHQFPNYSSELNVNALLLGDSALYLCASSPRDYEQYFGPGTRLTVT.

This clone has just one count. The chain uses TRBV5-4 and TRBJ2-6, with TRBD1 matching over 8 bases. The CDR3 runs to 19 residues. Trimming at V came to 5 bases and at J to 0 bases, leaving 13 bases not matched to a gene. Germline V CDR1 and CDR2: SGHNT, YYREEE (reference sequence). The chain's CDR3 is CASSAGPGQDFSGANVLTF. The CDR3 DNA follows: TGTGCCAGCAGTGCCGGTCCGGGACAGGACTTCTCTGGGGCCAACGTCCTGACTTTC.

The chain carries TRBV5-1 and TRBJ2-2, with 9 bases that match TRBD1. Trimming at V came to 10 bases and at J to 4 bases, leaving 11 bases not matched to a gene. Germline V gives CDR1 SGHRS, CDR2 YFSETQ. CDR3 length equals 15 residues. The CDR3, as DNA: TGCGCCTCCTGGGCAGGGGACAGGGCCACCGGGGAGCTGTTTTTT. Translating gives CASWAGDRATGELFF.